A selection of T cell receptor beta chains follows, all from one sample in a study of chemoradiotherapy in HPV16-positive cancers. Profiling relied on immunoSEQ multiplex PCR, and the TCRdb table lists in-frame clones only, not all of them. The profile shows about 3,500 clones, approximately 94% of them singletons. This specimen was collected from a patient who underwent chemoradiotherapy. These receptors all stem from a human donor with HPV-associated anogenital cancer. CDR3s include the opening cysteine and the closing phenylalanine or tryptophan. Fields, in order: J gene, clone size, V gene, D gene, CDR3 DNA, CDR3 protein. The D gene is left open where the match is weak. Part of the rows lack a size; the others show once, few, many or a class for expanded clones.

>TRBJ1-2|-|TRBV5-1|TRBD1
TGCGCCAGCAGCTTGGGACCTACAGGGGGGCAGGGGGGCTACACCTTC
CASSLGPTGGQGGYTF
>TRBJ2-5|-|TRBV28|-
TGTGCCAGCAGCCCGTTGGGGGTACAAGAGACCCAGTACTTC
CASSPLGVQETQYF
>TRBJ2-3|-|TRBV10-3|-
TGTGCCATCAGTGAGTTGCAGTCATCTAGCACAGATACGCAGTATTTT
CAISELQSSSTDTQYF
>TRBJ1-1|-|TRBV6-1|-
TGTGCCAGCAGATTGTTTAACGCTGAAGCTTTCTTT
CASRLFNAEAFF
>TRBJ1-2|few|TRBV30|TRBD1
TGTGCCTGGATAGGCGCAGGGGGCAGGTTTGGCTACACCTTC
CAWIGAGGRFGYTF
>TRBJ1-1|-|TRBV20-1|-
TGCAGTGCCCTGCAGGGTGAAGCTTTCTTT
CSALQGEAFF
>TRBJ1-2|-|TRBV6-5|-
TGTGCCAGCAGTTACTCGTCCACAGGGAACAATGGCTACACCTTC
CASSYSSTGNNGYTF
>TRBJ2-1|-|TRBV2|-
TGTGCCAGCAGTGAGCAGGGGAACTCCTACAATGAGCAGTTCTTC
CASSEQGNSYNEQFF
>TRBJ1-2|-|TRBV19|-
TGTGCCAGTTCCCCGGGGCTAAACTATGGCTACACCTTC
CASSPGLNYGYTF
>TRBJ2-2|-|TRBV27|TRBD2
TGTGCCAGCAGTTTATCGATCGGGCAGGGACTAGCCGGGGAGCTGTTTTTT
CASSLSIGQGLAGELFF
>TRBJ1-1|-|TRBV6-4|-
TGTGCCAGCAGTGAAAAGGCTGGACAGAACACTGAAGCTTTCTTT
CASSEKAGQNTEAFF
>TRBJ1-1|-|TRBV19|TRBD1
TGTGCCAGTAGAGCGCGAGACAGGGGCGCCGCCGACACTGAAGCTTTCTTT
CASRARDRGAADTEAFF
>TRBJ1-5|-|TRBV7-8|-
TGTGCCAGCAGCTTAGCTGCGGGCAATCAGCCCCAGCATTTT
CASSLAAGNQPQHF
>TRBJ1-2|-|TRBV6-1|-
TGTGCCAGCAGTGACACGCCTAACTATGGCTACACCTTC
CASSDTPNYGYTF
>TRBJ1-5|-|TRBV9|TRBD1
TGTGCCAGCAGCACTTCGACAGGGGGCGGTCAGCCCCAGCATTTT
CASSTSTGGGQPQHF
>TRBJ1-2|-|TRBV20-1|-
TGCAGTGCTAGAAACGGGTTGGGCTACACCTTC
CSARNGLGYTF
>TRBJ1-1|-|TRBV28|-
TGTGCCAGCAGTTCAAATTTTGGGTGGGTTGAAGCTTTCTTT
CASSSNFGWVEAFF
>TRBJ2-7|-|TRBV6-6|TRBD1
TGTGCCAGCAGTTACTCGACAGGGGGAAAGGGCGAGCAGTACTTC
CASSYSTGGKGEQYF
>TRBJ1-1|-|TRBV7-2|-
TGTGCCAGCAGCTTCACAGGGAGTGGAACTGAAGCTTTCTTT
CASSFTGSGTEAFF
>TRBJ1-1|-|TRBV7-8|-
TGTGCCAGCAGCTTAGTAGGGCGCGAAAACACTGAAGCTTTCTTT
CASSLVGRENTEAFF
>TRBJ2-3|-|TRBV7-9|TRBD1
TGTGCCAGCAGCCCCCCCGAGGGGGCCAGGGAGACAGATACGCAGTATTTT
CASSPPEGARETDTQYF
>TRBJ2-3|-|TRBV6-5|-
TGTGCCAGCAGTTACTCAGGGGGTAAGGATACGCAGTATTTT
CASSYSGGKDTQYF
>TRBJ1-2|-|TRBV4-1|TRBD1
TGCGCCAGCAGCCCACCCGGGACAGAATTCAACTATGGCTACACCTTC
CASSPPGTEFNYGYTF
>TRBJ1-2|-|TRBV10-3|-
TGTGCCATCAGTGTAGGCCAGGGCCGTTTCAACTATGGCTACACCTTC
CAISVGQGRFNYGYTF
>TRBJ2-3|-|TRBV28|-
TGTGCCAGCACCCCTCTAATCACAGATACGCAGTATTTT
CASTPLITDTQYF
>TRBJ2-3|-|TRBV6-6|TRBD1
TGTGCCAGCAAACCGACAGGGGCGGGTACGCAGTATTTT
CASKPTGAGTQYF
>TRBJ1-5|-|TRBV6-6|-
TGTGCCAGCTACCTGGGTGGGGATCAGCCCCAGCATTTT
CASYLGGDQPQHF
>TRBJ2-3|-|TRBV4-2|TRBD2
TGTGCCAGCAGCCAAGAGCGGGGGGGCCCAGATACGCAGTATTTT
CASSQERGGPDTQYF
>TRBJ1-1|-|TRBV28|TRBD1
TGTGCCAGCAGCCCTGAGTTGCAGGGGGCGTTGTCTAGTGGGACTGAAGCTTTCTTT
CASSPELQGALSSGTEAFF
>TRBJ1-5|-|TRBV28|-
TGTGCCAGCACCGACAATGGGAGGCCCCAGCATTTT
CASTDNGRPQHF
>TRBJ2-3|-|TRBV19|-
TGTGCCAGTAGTACTATGACACCTATGAGCACAGATACGCAGTATTTT
CASSTMTPMSTDTQYF
>TRBJ2-7|-|TRBV6-6|-
TGTGCCAGCAGAAGCAAGGACCTTTTCTACGAGCAGTACTTC
CASRSKDLFYEQYF
>TRBJ1-4|-|TRBV28|TRBD1
TGTGCCACCCTGACAGGGGCGGCTGCTAATGAAAAACTGTTTTTT
CATLTGAAANEKLFF
>TRBJ1-1|-|TRBV10-1|-
TGCGCCAGCAGTGAGACAGGACGAGGGACTGAAGCTTTCTTT
CASSETGRGTEAFF
>TRBJ2-3|-|TRBV27|TRBD2
TGTGCCAGCCCAACCCACGGGGGGGCGGGCACAGATACGCAGTATTTT
CASPTHGGAGTDTQYF
>TRBJ1-2|-|TRBV25-1|-
TGTGCCAGCAGTGAATGGCCGCCGGGAGGTGGCTACACCTTC
CASSEWPPGGGYTF
>TRBJ2-1|-|TRBV7-3|-
TGTGCCAGCAGCTTTACATCCGCGGGTACCAATGAGCAGTTCTTC
CASSFTSAGTNEQFF
>TRBJ2-7|-|TRBV5-5|-
TGTGCCAGCAGCTTGGAAGGGAGCGAGCAGTACTTC
CASSLEGSEQYF
>TRBJ1-1|-|TRBV11-2|-
TGTGCCAGCAGCTTAAGTCGGGGGGAAGCTTTCTTT
CASSLSRGEAFF
>TRBJ2-5|-|TRBV6-1|TRBD2
TGTGCCAGCACCCGACTAGCGGGGGACCAAGAGACCCAGTACTTC
CASTRLAGDQETQYF
>TRBJ1-2|once|TRBV30|TRBD1
TGTGCCTGGATTAGACAGGGAGGTTACTATGGCTACACCTTC
CAWIRQGGYYGYTF
>TRBJ2-5|-|TRBV25-1|-
TGTGCCAGCAGTGAATGGTCGCAGGCGTCAGAGACCCAGTACTTC
CASSEWSQASETQYF
>TRBJ1-1|-|TRBV6-5|TRBD1
TGTGCCAGCAGTATAGGGACAGCGAACACTGAAGCTTTCTTT
CASSIGTANTEAFF
>TRBJ2-5|-|TRBV11-2|TRBD2
TGTGCCAGCAGCACGACTAGCTCTGGGGCGGAGACCCAGTACTTC
CASSTTSSGAETQYF
>TRBJ1-4|once|TRBV6-1|-
TGTGCCAGCAGGTCCCTGATGGCACGGCCTGAAAAACTGTTTTTT
CASRSLMARPEKLFF
>TRBJ1-2|-|TRBV28|-
TGTGCCAGCAGTTTCCTCCAGACCTCGAGGTATGGCTACACCTTC
CASSFLQTSRYGYTF
>TRBJ2-3|-|TRBV4-2|TRBD1
TGTGCCAGCAGCCAAGATGAGGGGACAGGCACAGATACGCAGTATTTT
CASSQDEGTGTDTQYF
>TRBJ2-5|-|TRBV4-3|TRBD1
TGCGCCAGCAGCCGGACAGGGGGTTATGAGACCCAGTACTTC
CASSRTGGYETQYF
>TRBJ2-7|-|TRBV27|-
TGTGCCAGCAGTTTATCGCAGCCGGGGATATACGAGCAGTACTTC
CASSLSQPGIYEQYF
>TRBJ1-1|-|TRBV9|TRBD1
TGTGCCAGCCAGGGGGTGATGTACACTGAAGCTTTCTTT
CASQGVMYTEAFF
>TRBJ2-7|-|TRBV19|TRBD1
TGTGCCAGTAGTATAGATCTAACAGGGGATTACGAGCAGTACTTC
CASSIDLTGDYEQYF
>TRBJ1-2|-|TRBV27|-
TGTGCCAGCGGCTTTACAGTCGCCTATGGCTACACCTTC
CASGFTVAYGYTF
>TRBJ1-6|-|TRBV10-3|-
TGTGCCATCAGTGAGAGGGGGTCACCCCTCCACTTT
CAISERGSPLHF
>TRBJ2-3|-|TRBV2|TRBD2
TGTGCCAGCAACCGACTAGCGGGGCGCACAGATACGCAGTATTTT
CASNRLAGRTDTQYF
>TRBJ1-5|-|TRBV6-1|-
TGTGCCAGCAGTGAAGCGATAGGCGATAGCAATCAGCCCCAGCATTTT
CASSEAIGDSNQPQHF